This T cell receptor beta chain was retrieved from a study of low-dose radiotherapy and immunotherapy resistance in tumors. The CDR3 contains 12 residues when both ends are counted. Points on this clonotype: The DNA is omitted, as the CDR3 cannot be located on it reliably, and the CDR3 follows TCRdb's listing.

cDNA synthesis used a TRAV/TRBV-specific primer set for both chains. With a V-primer adapter and a constant-region primer, TCRs were amplified for about 19 PCR cycles. One entry per CDR3 protein, called by TCRdb with MiXCR from the reads. The sample holds 65,000 to 95,000 distinct CDR3 sequences, 15% to 20% seen once. Documented time point: before trial treatment. Low-dose radiotherapy, low-dose cyclophosphamide, aspirin, ipilimumab and nivolumab were all given to the donors. The material was PBMCs, obtained before treatment. This receptor was obtained from a male donor with prostate cancer. The chain uses TRBV12-3 or TRBV12-4 and TRBJ2-2. The CDR3 protein is CASSHTGELFFF.